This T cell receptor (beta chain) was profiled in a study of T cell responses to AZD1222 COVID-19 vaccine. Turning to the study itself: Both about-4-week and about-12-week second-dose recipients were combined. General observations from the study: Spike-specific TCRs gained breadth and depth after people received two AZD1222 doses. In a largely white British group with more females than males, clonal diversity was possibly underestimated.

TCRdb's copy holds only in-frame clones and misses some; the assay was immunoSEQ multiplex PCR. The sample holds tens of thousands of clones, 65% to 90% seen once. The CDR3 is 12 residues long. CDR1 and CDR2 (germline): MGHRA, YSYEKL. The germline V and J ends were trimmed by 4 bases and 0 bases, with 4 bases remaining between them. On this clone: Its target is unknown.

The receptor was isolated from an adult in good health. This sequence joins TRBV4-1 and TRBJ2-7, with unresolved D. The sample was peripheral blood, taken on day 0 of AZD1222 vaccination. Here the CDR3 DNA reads TGCGCCAGCAGCCCCTCCTCCTACGAGCAGTACTTC. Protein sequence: CASSPSSYEQYF.